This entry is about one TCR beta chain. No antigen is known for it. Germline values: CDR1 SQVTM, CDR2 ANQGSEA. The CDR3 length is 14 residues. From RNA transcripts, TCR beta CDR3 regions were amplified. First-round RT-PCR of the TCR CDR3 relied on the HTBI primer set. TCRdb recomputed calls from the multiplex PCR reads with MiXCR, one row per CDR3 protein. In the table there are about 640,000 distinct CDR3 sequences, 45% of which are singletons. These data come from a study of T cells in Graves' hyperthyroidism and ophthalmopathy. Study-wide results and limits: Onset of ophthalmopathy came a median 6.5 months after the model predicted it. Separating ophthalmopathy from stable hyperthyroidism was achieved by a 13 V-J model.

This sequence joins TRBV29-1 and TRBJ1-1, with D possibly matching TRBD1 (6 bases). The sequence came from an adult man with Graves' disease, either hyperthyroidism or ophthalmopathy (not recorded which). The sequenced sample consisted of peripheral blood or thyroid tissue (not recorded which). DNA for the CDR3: TGCAGTGAGATGGCGGGGGCGGTGAACACTGAAGCTTTCTTT. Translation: CSEMAGAVNTEAFF.